Described below is a single T cell receptor (beta chain) sequence and its context. Here immunoSEQ multiplex PCR was the method, and the copy in TCRdb shows in-frame clones only, minus some. Here the sample spans tens of thousands of clones, approximately 74% being singletons. Germline CDR1 is KGHSH and CDR2 is LQKENI. J was trimmed by 4 bases and V by 2 bases; bases with no gene match: 4. The CDR3 is made up of 14 amino acids. The data are from a study of blood T cell repertoires in COVID-19. Study summary: Both acute and convalescent COVID-19 samples were obtained from the United States, Italy and Spain.

The clonotype originates from a human donor with acute or convalescent COVID-19. The donor label of this sample is uncertain. The sequencing sample was made of peripheral blood. The chain recombines TRBV18 with TRBJ1-2, with 7 bases fitting TRBD1. The CDR3 here is CASSPMSGGYGYTF. The CDR3 DNA reads TGTGCCAGCTCACCAATGTCAGGGGGCTATGGCTACACCTTC.